The rows below give T cell receptor beta chains drawn from one sample of a study of cytotoxic CD8 clonotypes in ibrutinib-treated CLL. Measured with immunoSEQ multiplex PCR; TCRdb has only the in-frame clones, and not every one. The data hold under 35,000 clones, with around two thirds observed a single time. The material sequenced was PBMCs, taken after 24 months of ibrutinib treatment. These receptors were collected from a human donor with chronic lymphocytic leukemia. CDR3s include the opening cysteine and the closing phenylalanine or tryptophan. D genes are given only for firm matches. Clone size appears in some rows only: once, few, many, or a class for an expanded clone.

TRBV7-7,NA,14,TRBD2,TRBJ2-1,TGTGCTAGCAGCACTAGCGGGGGGAGCAATGAGCAGTTCTTC,CASSTSGGSNEQFF
TRBV21-1,NA,15,NA,TRBJ2-1,TGTGCCAGCAGCAAAGGCGGGGGAGGCTACAATGAGCAGTTCTTC,CASSKGGGGYNEQFF
TRBV5-1,NA,15,TRBD1,TRBJ2-7,TGCGCCAGCAAGGAGGCGGGACAGGGCCCCTACGAGCAGTACTTC,CASKEAGQGPYEQYF
TRBV16,few,13,NA,TRBJ1-1,TGTGCCAGCAGCCAAGACAAGAACACTGAAGCTTTCTTT,CASSQDKNTEAFF
TRBV6-6,NA,14,TRBD1,TRBJ1-5,TGTGCCAGCACTATACAGGGGTGGTCTCAGCCCCAGCATTTT,CASTIQGWSQPQHF
TRBV10-1,NA,16,NA,TRBJ1-3,TGCGCCAGCAGGGCAGGACGCAAGACCTCTGGAAACACCATATATTTT,CASRAGRKTSGNTIYF
TRBV6-4,NA,19,NA,TRBJ1-2,TGTGCCAGCAGTTCTTTTTGGTCCTTATTCGGGGCCCCGAGCTATGGCTACACCTTC,CASSSFWSLFGAPSYGYTF
TRBV19,NA,13,NA,TRBJ2-5,TGTGCCAGTAGTCGCGCCTCCTCGGAGACCCAGTACTTC,CASSRASSETQYF
TRBV9,NA,13,NA,TRBJ2-2,TGTGCCAGCATGAAAGCGAACACCGGGGAGCTGTTTTTT,CASMKANTGELFF
TRBV9,once,15,NA,TRBJ2-7,TGTGCCAGCAGCGTCCGGGACATTCCTTCCTACGAGCAGTACTTC,CASSVRDIPSYEQYF
TRBV28,NA,16,TRBD1,TRBJ1-5,TGTGCCAGCAACGTTGGGACAGGGCTTAGCAATCAGCCCCAGCATTTT,CASNVGTGLSNQPQHF
TRBV30,NA,16,TRBD1,TRBJ1-3,TGTGCCTGGATGCCAGGGACAGGAGGAATTGGAAACACCATATATTTT,CAWMPGTGGIGNTIYF
TRBV5-1,few,14,NA,TRBJ2-2,TGCGCCAGCAGCTTGAGTCAGGGGTCGGGGGAGCTGTTTTTT,CASSLSQGSGELFF
TRBV30,NA,14,NA,TRBJ2-1,TGTGCCTGGAGTGTACTATCGGGGATTGATGAGCAGTTCTTC,CAWSVLSGIDEQFF
TRBV27,NA,12,NA,TRBJ2-1,TGTGCCAGCAGTTTATGGGGGCATGAGCAGTTCTTC,CASSLWGHEQFF
TRBV6-5,NA,12,NA,TRBJ2-1,TGTGCCTGGGGGCGACAGGACAATGAGCAGTTCTTC,CAWGRQDNEQFF
TRBV5-1,NA,15,NA,TRBJ1-3,TGCGCCAGCAGCGCGTCCGGGACACAACTAACCACCATATATTTT,CASSASGTQLTTIYF
TRBV6-5,NA,14,TRBD1,TRBJ1-5,TGTGCCAGCAGCCGACAGGGGGTAAATCAGCCCCAGCATTTT,CASSRQGVNQPQHF
TRBV28,medium-sized,12,NA,TRBJ1-6,TGTGCCAGCACGACAGGAACGTCACCCCTCCACTTT,CASTTGTSPLHF
TRBV7-9,NA,15,NA,TRBJ1-1,TGTGCCAGCAGCCCCCGACCGACAGTGAACACTGAAGCTTTCTTT,CASSPRPTVNTEAFF
TRBV6-5,few,13,NA,TRBJ2-2,TGTGCCAGCACTCTCAGCAGGACCGGGGAGCTGTTTTTT,CASTLSRTGELFF
TRBV11-2,NA,15,NA,TRBJ1-2,TGTGCCAGCAGCTTAAGGGTGGGGGCCGACTATGGCTACACCTTC,CASSLRVGADYGYTF
TRBV21-1,once,17,NA,TRBJ2-6,TGTGCCAGCAGCAGACGGTACCGGCTCTCTGGGGCCAACGTCCTGACTTTC,CASSRRYRLSGANVLTF
TRBV30,NA,19,TRBD2,TRBJ2-2,TGTGCCTGGAGTGTAGTAGGGCTAGCGGGGGGTTATACAACCGGGGAGCTGTTTTTT,CAWSVVGLAGGYTTGELFF
TRBV30,NA,11,NA,TRBJ2-3,TGTGCCTGGAGTGTTTTAGATACGCAGTATTTT,CAWSVLDTQYF
TRBV11-3,NA,15,NA,TRBJ2-7,TGTGCCAGCAGCCCAGGAGGGGGACAACTCTACGAGCAGTACTTC,CASSPGGGQLYEQYF
TRBV7-2,NA,14,TRBD1,TRBJ1-2,TGTGCCAGCAGCCACCGACAGGGCTACTATGGCTACACCTTC,CASSHRQGYYGYTF
TRBV19,many,14,NA,TRBJ2-2,TGTGCCAGTATCGCACTAGCTAACACCGGGGAGCTGTTTTTT,CASIALANTGELFF
TRBV29-1,few,13,TRBD1,TRBJ1-2,TGCAGCGTTGAAGGGGGACAGGGGGGTGGCTACACCTTC,CSVEGGQGGGYTF
TRBV19,few,12,NA,TRBJ1-5,TGTGCCAGTACGTCTCTCGGACAGCCCCAGCATTTT,CASTSLGQPQHF
TRBV6-5,NA,15,NA,TRBJ2-6,TGTGCCAGCAGTTACGGGGGCTCTGGGGCCAACGTCCTGACTTTC,CASSYGGSGANVLTF
TRBV30,NA,14,NA,TRBJ1-5,TGTGCCTGGAGTGCGCGGGCTCTAAATCAGCCCCAGCATTTT,CAWSARALNQPQHF
TRBV7-8,few,14,NA,TRBJ2-7,TGTGCCAGCAGCCCCGGGACAAACTCCTACGAGCAGTACTTC,CASSPGTNSYEQYF
TRBV6-6,NA,15,TRBD2,TRBJ2-3,TGTGCCAGCAGTACTCTGCGGGGGGGCACAGATACGCAGTATTTT,CASSTLRGGTDTQYF
TRBV15,few,16,NA,TRBJ2-2,TGTGCCACCTCCTCCCTCGGGACACTTAACACCGGGGAGCTGTTTTTT,CATSSLGTLNTGELFF
TRBV21-1,few,15,NA,TRBJ2-4,TGTGCCAGCAGCAAAACACATGAAGCCAAAAACATTCAGTACTTC,CASSKTHEAKNIQYF
TRBV5-1,NA,16,TRBD1,TRBJ2-7,TGCGCCAGCAGCTTCGGTTGGACAGGGGAATACTACGAGCAGTACTTC,CASSFGWTGEYYEQYF
TRBV4-2,NA,16,TRBD1,TRBJ1-2,TGTGCCAGCAGCCAAGATGTAGTGGCAGGGGGAGTTGGCTACACCTTC,CASSQDVVAGGVGYTF
TRBV5-1,NA,14,NA,TRBJ2-1,TGCGCCAGCAGCTTGGATGCGGGGCACAGTGAGCAGTTCTTC,CASSLDAGHSEQFF
TRBV4-3,NA,18,NA,TRBJ1-1,TGCGCCAGCAGCCAAGATCGGATGTGGTCAGGCGCCAACCCTGAAGCTTTCTTT,CASSQDRMWSGANPEAFF
TRBV21-1,NA,16,NA,TRBJ2-4,TGTGCCAGCAGCAAAGGCCAGGGGATAGCCAAAAACATTCAGTACTTC,CASSKGQGIAKNIQYF
TRBV29-1,many,11,NA,TRBJ2-7,TGCAGCGTTGCGTGGGACGGCGAGCAGTACTTC,CSVAWDGEQYF
TRBV19,NA,17,TRBD1,TRBJ2-1,TGTGCCAGTAGAAGAAAATCGGGACAGGGAACCTACAATGAGCAGTTCTTC,CASRRKSGQGTYNEQFF
TRBV4-3,NA,15,NA,TRBJ2-5,TGCGCCAGCAGCCGACGCCGGGGCTTCCAAGAGACCCAGTACTTC,CASSRRRGFQETQYF
TRBV30,NA,13,NA,TRBJ1-3,TGTGCCTCACTGGACAGTTCTGGAAACACCATATATTTT,CASLDSSGNTIYF
TRBV6-5,once,14,TRBD1,TRBJ2-3,TGTGCCAGCAGTTCCCAGGGGGCGAAAGATACGCAGTATTTT,CASSSQGAKDTQYF
TRBV6-5,few,13,TRBD1,TRBJ2-7,TGTGCCAGCAGGGACAGGGGCTCCTACGAGCAGTACTTC,CASRDRGSYEQYF
TRBV6-5,NA,13,TRBD1,TRBJ1-2,TGTGCCAGCAGTTTAACAGGGGCGGACGGCTACACCTTC,CASSLTGADGYTF
TRBV5-6,NA,14,NA,TRBJ1-2,TGTGCCAGCAGCTTACCGGGCAGGGGTACTGGCTACACCTTC,CASSLPGRGTGYTF
TRBV30,NA,12,TRBD1,TRBJ2-3,TGTGCCTGCGACAGGGGTACAGATACGCAGTATTTT,CACDRGTDTQYF
TRBV11-2,few,14,NA,TRBJ1-3,TGTGCCAGCAGCCTACGACGAGGGAGAAACACCATATATTTT,CASSLRRGRNTIYF
TRBV5-1,once,15,NA,TRBJ2-3,TGCGCCAGCAGCTTTGGACCGACCGGCACAGATACGCAGTATTTT,CASSFGPTGTDTQYF
TRBV6-5,NA,15,TRBD1,TRBJ2-7,TGTGCCAGCAGTTACAGCACAGGGGGCGTCTACGAGCAGTACTTC,CASSYSTGGVYEQYF
TRBV27,NA,16,TRBD2,TRBJ2-7,TGTGCCAGCAGTTCCCCTCAGGCGGGGGGGTACTACGAGCAGTACTTC,CASSSPQAGGYYEQYF
TRBV27,few,14,TRBD1,TRBJ2-7,TGTGCCAGCAGGTCGGGACAGGCGGGACACGAGCAGTACTTC,CASRSGQAGHEQYF